A single sample is the source of the 3 T cell receptor beta chains below, sequenced in a study of Ad26.COV2.S vaccination and SARS-CoV-2 variants. The treatment here: 15 to 20 received Ad26.COV2.S at low or high dose, single or two shots; five or six received placebo; per-sample allocation not given. Samples were taken on day 63 after the first vaccine or placebo injection. Sequencing used immunoSEQ multiplex PCR; TCRdb keeps in-frame clones, though not all of them. The table includes 400,000 to 500,000 clones, approximately 92% detected once. This material consisted of peripheral blood, taken in a trial of Ad26.COV2.S vaccine versus placebo. All receptors derive from a person between 18 and 60 years old who received the Ad26.COV2.S COVID-19 vaccine or a placebo.

This chain joins TRBV6-5 and TRBJ1-2; D perhaps matches TRBD1 (6 bases). The ends were cut back, 6 bases at V and 2 bases at J, with 13 bases in the middle. This CDR3 contains 14 residues. From germline, CDR1 is MNHEY and CDR2 SVGAGI. The CDR3 loop reads CASSQYGQNYGYTF. CDR3 nucleotides: TGTGCCAGCAGCCAGTATGGACAGAACTATGGCTACACCTTC.

This clone occurred a few times. The rearrangement links TRBV28 to TRBJ1-2, with D maybe TRBD1 (5 bases). Germline CDR1 MDHEN, CDR2 SYDVKM. The CDR3 contains 15 residues. The V gene lost 3 bases and the J gene lost 8 bases, with 19 bases spanning the gap. CDR3 loop: CASSFGGGRRKGYTF. CDR3 bases: TGTGCCAGCAGTTTTGGGGGGGGACGGAGAAAGGGCTACACCTTC.

This rearrangement joins TRBV10-3 to TRBJ2-5; D unclear. From germline, CDR1 is ENHRY and CDR2 SYGVKD. This CDR3 is 16 amino acids long. Between the trimmed V and J ends, which lost 4 bases and 1 base, there was a span of 16 bases. The CDR3 DNA reads as TGTGCCATCAGTGTATGGCTTGGGTCGGGCCAAGAGACCCAGTACTTC. Encoded protein: CAISVWLGSGQETQYF.